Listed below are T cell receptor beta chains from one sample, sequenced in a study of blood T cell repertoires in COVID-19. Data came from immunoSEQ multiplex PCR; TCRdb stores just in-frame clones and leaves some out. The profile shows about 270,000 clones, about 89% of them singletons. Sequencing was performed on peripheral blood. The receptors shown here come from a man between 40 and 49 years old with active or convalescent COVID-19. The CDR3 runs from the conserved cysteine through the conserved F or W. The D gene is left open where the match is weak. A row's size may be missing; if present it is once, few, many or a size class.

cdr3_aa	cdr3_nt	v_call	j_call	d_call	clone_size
CASSQSGAGNQPQHF	TGTGCCAGCAGCCAATCTGGAGCTGGCAATCAGCCCCAGCATTTT	TRBV2	TRBJ1-5	-	-
CASSWGQGEADTQYF	TGCGCCAGCAGCTGGGGACAGGGGGAGGCAGATACGCAGTATTTT	TRBV5-1	TRBJ2-3	TRBD1	-
CASKIGGTTDTQYF	TGTGCCAGTAAAATCGGGGGTACCACAGATACGCAGTATTTT	TRBV6-5	TRBJ2-3	-	-
CASSDFQGVSYEQYF	TGTGCCAGCAGTGATTTCCAGGGGGTCTCCTACGAGCAGTACTTC	TRBV2	TRBJ2-7	TRBD1	-
CASLTGNTEAFF	TGTGCCAGCCTGACAGGAAACACTGAAGCTTTCTTT	TRBV28	TRBJ1-1	-	-
CASSLGEGQGSYNEQFF	TGTGCCAGCAGCTTGGGAGAAGGTCAGGGCTCCTACAATGAGCAGTTCTTC	TRBV5-8	TRBJ2-1	-	-
CASSIIGSGETQYF	TGTGCCAGTAGTATCATAGGCTCGGGAGAGACCCAGTACTTC	TRBV19	TRBJ2-5	-	-
CASSLLTGELFF	TGTGCCAGCAGTCTCCTCACCGGGGAGCTGTTTTTT	TRBV27	TRBJ2-2	-	-
CASSPGQGSYNEQFF	TGTGCCAGCAGCCCGGGACAGGGTTCCTACAATGAGCAGTTCTTC	TRBV7-9	TRBJ2-1	TRBD1	-
CASSLAVTKNIQYF	TGTGCCAGCTCACTCGCAGTTACCAAAAACATTCAGTACTTC	TRBV18	TRBJ2-4	-	-
CASSQPTGLTEAFF	TGTGCCAGCAGCCAACCGACAGGGCTGACTGAAGCTTTCTTT	TRBV5-4	TRBJ1-1	TRBD1	-
CASSLAARRQYEQYF	TGTGCCAGCAGCTTGGCTGCTAGGCGACAGTACGAGCAGTACTTC	TRBV5-5	TRBJ2-7	-	-
CAWSLAGALSYEQYF	TGTGCCTGGAGCCTAGCGGGAGCCCTCTCCTACGAGCAGTACTTC	TRBV30	TRBJ2-7	TRBD2	-
CASFGGQMNSPLHF	TGTGCCAGCTTTGGCGGGCAGATGAATTCACCCCTCCACTTT	TRBV28	TRBJ1-6	-	-
CASSLMRRDRVANEQFF	TGTGCCAGCAGCTTAATGCGTAGGGACAGGGTTGCAAATGAGCAGTTCTTC	TRBV7-9	TRBJ2-1	TRBD1	few
CASSFDRVHNSPLHF	TGTGCCAGCAGCTTTGACAGGGTTCATAATTCACCCCTCCACTTT	TRBV7-9	TRBJ1-6	TRBD1	-
CASRPGGGLYGYTF	TGTGCCAGCAGGCCAGGGGGCGGCCTCTATGGCTACACCTTC	TRBV6-5	TRBJ1-2	TRBD1	-